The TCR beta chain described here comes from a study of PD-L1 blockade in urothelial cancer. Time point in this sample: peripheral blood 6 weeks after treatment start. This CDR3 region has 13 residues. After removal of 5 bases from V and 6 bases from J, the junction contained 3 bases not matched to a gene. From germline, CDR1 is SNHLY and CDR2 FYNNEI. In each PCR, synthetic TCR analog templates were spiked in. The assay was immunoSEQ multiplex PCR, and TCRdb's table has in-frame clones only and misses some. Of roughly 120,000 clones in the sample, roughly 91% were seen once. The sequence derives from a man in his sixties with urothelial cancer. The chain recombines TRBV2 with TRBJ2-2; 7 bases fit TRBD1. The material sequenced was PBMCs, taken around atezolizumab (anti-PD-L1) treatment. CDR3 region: CASSLTGAGELFF. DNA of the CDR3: TGTGCCAGCAGTCTTACAGGGGCCGGGGAGCTGTTTTTT.